Below, one TCR beta chain is given with its context. The antigen is not known. The assay was immunoSEQ multiplex PCR, and TCRdb's table has in-frame clones only and misses some. The data show about 94,000 clones, with around 90% seen just once and over 0.4% held by the top ten. This specimen comes from a study of graft-versus-host responses after intestinal transplantation. Trimming at V came to 3 bases and at J to 6 bases, leaving 7 bases not matched to a gene. The CDR3 is made up of 15 amino acids. Germline V gene sequence: CDR1 MNHNS, CDR2 SASEGT. This TCR was sampled from a human donor who received an intestinal transplant. This chain uses TRBV6-1 with TRBJ2-2, with TRBD2 identical over 7 bases. The sample was unstimulated CD8+ T cells sorted from spleen or lymph node cells, taken before intestinal transplant. The CDR3 bases are TGTGCCAGCAGTGATTGGGGCGGGAGCCCCGGGGAGCTGTTTTTT. It yields the protein CASSDWGGSPGELFF.